This TCR beta chain derives from a study of technical replicates of blood from several donors. Germline V lookup: CDR1 KGHSH, CDR2 LQKENI. The ends were cut back, 6 bases at V and 0 bases at J, with 12 bases in the middle. This CDR3 has 15 amino acids. TCRdb keeps only in-frame clones here, not all; method: immunoSEQ multiplex PCR. This table has roughly 72,000 clones, approximately 96% appearing once. V and J are TRBV18 and TRBJ1-5; TRBD1 might be the D (6 bases). This receptor was identified in a human donor in good health. Sequenced material: T cells isolated from PBMCs. The CDR3 DNA sequence: TGTGCCAGCTCCCTGACAGGAGATAGCAATCAGCCCCAGCATTTT. Translation: CASSLTGDSNQPQHF.